These 18 T cell receptor beta chains were sequenced from one sample in a study of T-cell reconstitution after alpha-beta-depleted transplantation in children listed by TCRdb under 2016. Library preparation employed PCR. The run used an Illumina HiSeq 2500. TCR libraries were prepared with molecular barcoding, using unique molecular identifiers to normalize TCRbeta repertoire quantification. TCRdb redid the processing of the public reads, applying fastp at Q25 and MiXCR, and retained in-frame beta chains. CDR3 protein sequences are deduplicated, and each keeps its most common genes and DNA. Within this sample are fewer than 120,000 distinct CDR3 sequences, with 10% of them counted one time only. The top ten constitute approximately 7.9% of the sample. The starting material was PBMCs from the stem cell graft donor, obtained from the stem cell graft. These receptors all stem from a human donor who donated a stem cell graft to a child with acute lymphoblastic leukemia.

This clonotype was counted at least ten times. The V and J genes are TRBV5-5 and TRBJ1-1; 9 nucleotides match TRBD1. This CDR3 is built from 15 residues. Germline CDR1 and CDR2: SGHKS and YYEKEE (reference sequence). The V segment lost 3 bases and the J segment 5 bases; nucleotides outside the gene matches: 8. CDR3 in DNA: TGTGCCAGCAGCTCAAACAGGGGGCGAGGGACTGAAGCTTTCTTT. Translated, it gives CASSSNRGRGTEAFF.

This clonotype occurred many times. The chain couples TRBV27 to TRBJ1-5, with 9 bases identical to TRBD1. The germline gives CDR1 MNHEY, CDR2 SMNVEV (reference sequence). Trimming at V came to 3 bases and at J to 3 bases, leaving 3 bases not matched to a gene. The CDR3 loop spans 15 amino acids. The chain's CDR3 is CASSLYRGLNQPQHF. CDR3 nucleotide sequence: TGTGCCAGCAGTTTGTACAGGGGGCTCAATCAGCCCCAGCATTTT.

Ten or more counts support this clonotype. The chain joins TRBV12-3 or TRBV12-4 to TRBJ2-3; D gene uncertain. V lost 6 bases, J lost 3 bases, and 16 bases lay in between. The CDR3 extends over 15 amino acids. The CDR3 reads CASSHPLGMTDTQYF. The DNA for the CDR3 is TGTGCCAGCAGCCACCCCCTAGGAATGACAGATACGCAGTATTTT.

This clonotype has ten or more counts. The chain recombines TRBV29-1 with TRBJ2-2; perhaps TRBD2 as D (5 bases). The CDR3 extends over 12 amino acids. Trimming stripped 7 bases from V and 2 bases from J, with 8 bases between. Germline V gene lookup returns CDR1 SQVTM and CDR2 ANQGSEA. The CDR3 DNA sequence: TGCAGCGGGACTGCCAACACCGGGGAGCTGTTTTTT. It specifies CSGTANTGELFF.

This clonotype has a count of ten or more. The chain recombines TRBV10-2 with TRBJ2-7; TRBD2 matches at 9 bases. The V gene end was trimmed by 6 bases and the J gene end by 5 bases; junction bases not matched to a gene: 8. CDR3 length equals 14 residues. Looked up from germline, CDR1 is WSHSY and CDR2 is SAAADI. Written as DNA, the CDR3 is TGCGCCAGCAGGGAACAATCTAGCGGGAACGAGCAGTACTTC. It is translated as CASREQSSGNEQYF.

About this clonotype: A much larger clonotype is one base distant, so this may be a read error. V gene TRBV3-1 combines with J gene TRBJ2-1, with 11 bases that match TRBD1. This CDR3 has 16 amino acids. Germline lookup yields CDR1 LGHDT and CDR2 YNNKEL (reference sequence). The CDR3: CANSHPLGTGGNEQFF. Written as DNA, the CDR3 is TGTGCCAACAGCCATCCCTTGGGGACAGGGGGCAATGAGCAGTTCTTC.

In this sample, this clonotype turned up many times. The CDR3 DNA is TGTGCCAGCAGCTTGTTCGGCAGCCAAGAGACCCAGTACTTC. It translates to CASSLFGSQETQYF. This chain connects TRBV5-6 to TRBJ2-5; no clear D gene. The germline V and J ends were trimmed by 1 base and 1 base, with 8 bases remaining between them. The CDR3 is made up of 14 amino acids. The V gene's germline CDR1 is SGHDT and CDR2 YYEEEE. Complete variable domain (other parts from reference TRBV5-6 and TRBJ2-5): DAGVTQSPTHLIKTRGQQVTLRCSPKSGHDTVSWYQQALGQGPQFIFQYYEEEERQRGNFPDRFSGHQFPNYSSELNVNALLLGDSALYLCASSLFGSQETQYFGPGTRLLVL.

This clonotype was counted many times. The chain has TRBV5-1 and TRBJ2-5; 7 bases map to TRBD2. Losses at the gene ends were 2 bases for V and 4 bases for J; bases not matched to a gene: 11. The CDR3 is 16 residues long. The germline V gene has CDR1 SGHRS and CDR2 YFSETQ. CDR3 in DNA: TGCGCCAGCAGCTTCTCCCCCTCAGGCGGGGGAGAGACCCAGTACTTC. This codes for CASSFSPSGGGETQYF.

This clonotype was observed many times. J is TRBJ2-7 and V is TRBV29-1, with unresolved D. The CDR3 runs to 19 residues. Germline V lookup: CDR1 SQVTM, CDR2 ANQGSEA. V was clipped by 1 base and J by 2 bases, with 27 bases between them. This CDR3 reads CSVEVTNPGRVSTTYEQYF. The CDR3 nucleotides read TGCAGCGTTGAAGTAACCAATCCCGGTAGGGTCAGCACCACCTACGAGCAGTACTTC.

This clonotype has ten or more counts. The chain has TRBV12-3 or TRBV12-4 and TRBJ2-3; no clear D. V lost 5 bases and J lost 1, with 10 bases in between. The CDR3 extends over 14 amino acids. The DNA of the CDR3 is TGTGCCAGCAGTCCCCGTTCCCGCACAGATACGCAGTATTTT. Protein sequence: CASSPRSRTDTQYF.

This clonotype was seen ten or more times. The chain recombines TRBV6-2 or TRBV6-3 with TRBJ1-1; the D gene is possibly TRBD1 (5 bases). Looked up from germline, CDR1 is MNHEY and CDR2 is SVGEGT. This CDR3 comprises 13 residues. Trimming removed 6 bases from V and 2 bases from J, with 10 bases in between. CDR3 DNA: TGTGCCAGCAGCCCGAGGGGAAACACTGAAGCTTTCTTT. It codes for CASSPRGNTEAFF.

The chain joins TRBV28 to TRBJ2-7; 8 nucleotides match TRBD1. The CDR3 sequence is 13 residues long. Germline-derived CDR1 and CDR2 are MDHEN and SYDVKM. V trimming: 6 bases; J trimming: 3 bases; junction bases outside the gene matches: 4. CDR3 amino acids: CASRRDRLYEQYF. As DNA, the CDR3 is TGTGCCAGCAGACGGGACAGGCTCTACGAGCAGTACTTC.

This clonotype was seen at least ten times. The chain combines TRBV3-1 with TRBJ2-4; possible D gene TRBD1, 5 bases. Germline CDR1 LGHDT, CDR2 YNNKEL (reference sequence). The CDR3 is 12 amino acids. V was pared by 4 bases and J by 9 bases, with 10 bases between. CDR3 DNA sequence: TGTGCCAGCAGCCCTCAGGGTCGCATTCAGTACTTC. Translating it yields CASSPQGRIQYF.

To note about this clonotype: This sequence may be a read error, since a much larger clone differs from it by one base. This chain joins TRBV11-2 and TRBJ2-1; 8 bases are shared with TRBD1. CDR3 length equals 15 residues. Germline lookup yields CDR1 SGHAT and CDR2 FQNNGV. V was clipped by 8 bases and J by 0 bases; unmatched bases: 6. CDR3 coding DNA: TGTGCCAGCTCGGGACAGGCTGCCTCCTACAATGAGCAGTTCTTC. It specifies CASSGQAASYNEQFF.

This clonotype was found a few times. J is TRBJ1-4 and V is TRBV4-3; the D gene is possibly TRBD1 (5 bases). This CDR3 is built from 16 residues. Germline lookup yields CDR1 LGHNA and CDR2 YSLEER. V lost 8 bases and J 2 bases, leaving 18 bases between the germline ends. The CDR3 reads CASSPGTLGTNEKLFF. CDR3 DNA sequence: TGCGCCAGCTCACCCGGGACGCTTGGGACTAATGAAAAACTGTTTTTT.

A remark on this clonotype: Given a much more abundant clone one base away, this may be a read error. This chain's CDR3 is CSGSGDHTGELFF. The DNA of the CDR3 is TGCAGCGGCTCCGGGGATCACACCGGGGAGCTGTTTTTT. The chain joins TRBV29-1 to TRBJ2-2, with D possibly being TRBD2 (5 bases). The ends were cut back, 7 bases at V and 3 bases at J, with 12 bases in the middle. Germline CDR1 and CDR2: SQVTM and ANQGSEA. The CDR3 sequence is 13 residues long.

This clonotype was detected ten times or more. The genes are TRBV5-5 and TRBJ1-5, with TRBD1 as a possible D gene (5 bases). The CDR3 contains 16 residues. The germline V gene has CDR1 SGHKS and CDR2 YYEKEE (reference sequence). Deletions cut 0 bases from V and 2 bases from J, with 12 bases between. CDR3 sequence reads: CASSLAYQGRNQPQHF. CDR3 nucleotides: TGTGCCAGCAGCTTGGCATACCAGGGCCGCAATCAGCCCCAGCATTTT.

The chain combines TRBV2 with TRBJ2-3; perhaps TRBD2 as D (5 bases). CDR3 length: 20 residues. The V gene lost 2 bases and the J gene lost 0 bases, with 24 bases spanning the gap. Germline loops: CDR1 SNHLY, CDR2 FYNNEI. The CDR3 region is CASSEPLPVLAGLSTDTQYF. CDR3 nucleotides: TGTGCCAGCAGTGAACCCCTCCCTGTGCTGGCAGGACTTAGCACAGATACGCAGTATTTT.